This T cell receptor (beta chain) was sequenced for a study of OX40 agonist ivuxolimab in advanced cancers. Method: immunoSEQ multiplex PCR; TCRdb's copy keeps in-frame clones and lacks some. The profile shows about 80,000 clones, more than 85% of them singletons. The V end was cut by 0 bases, the J end by 2 bases, with 11 bases between. The CDR3 extends over 17 amino acids. Germline CDR1 KGHSH, CDR2 LQKENI. This TCR was sampled from an adult with an advanced solid tumor such as melanoma, head and neck, liver or kidney cancer. The chain is built from TRBV18 and TRBJ1-6; no clear D gene. Source: CD4+ or CD8+ T cells sorted from blood, taken in a trial of the OX40 agonist ivuxolimab. CDR3 region: CASSPPPGRTYNSPLHF. The CDR3 DNA sequence: TGTGCCAGCTCACCACCCCCCGGACGGACCTATAATTCACCCCTCCACTTT.